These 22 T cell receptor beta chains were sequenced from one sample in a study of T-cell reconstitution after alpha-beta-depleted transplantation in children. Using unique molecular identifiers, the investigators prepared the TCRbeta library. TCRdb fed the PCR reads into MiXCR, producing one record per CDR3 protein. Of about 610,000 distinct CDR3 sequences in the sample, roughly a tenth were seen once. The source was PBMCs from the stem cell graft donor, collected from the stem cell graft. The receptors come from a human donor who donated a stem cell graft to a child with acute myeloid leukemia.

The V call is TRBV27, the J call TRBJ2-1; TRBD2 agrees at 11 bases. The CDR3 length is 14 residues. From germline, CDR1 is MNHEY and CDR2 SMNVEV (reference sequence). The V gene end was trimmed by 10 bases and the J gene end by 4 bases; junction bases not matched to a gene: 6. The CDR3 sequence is CATHTSGSYNEQFF. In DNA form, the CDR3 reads TGTGCCACCCATACTAGCGGGAGTTACAATGAGCAGTTCTTC.

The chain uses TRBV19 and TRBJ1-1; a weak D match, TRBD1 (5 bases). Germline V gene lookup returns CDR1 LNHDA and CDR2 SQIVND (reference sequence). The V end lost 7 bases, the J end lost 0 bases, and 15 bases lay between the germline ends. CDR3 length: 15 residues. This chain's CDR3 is CASTSAGDLNTEAFF. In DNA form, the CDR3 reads TGTGCCAGTACCTCTGCGGGGGATCTGAACACTGAAGCTTTCTTT.

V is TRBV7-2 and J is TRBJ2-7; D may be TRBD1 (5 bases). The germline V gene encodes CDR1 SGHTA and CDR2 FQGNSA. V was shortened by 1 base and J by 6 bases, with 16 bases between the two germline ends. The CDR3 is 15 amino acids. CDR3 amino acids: CASSLVRGKGVEQYF. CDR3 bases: TGTGCCAGCAGCTTAGTTCGTGGGAAAGGGGTCGAGCAGTACTTC.

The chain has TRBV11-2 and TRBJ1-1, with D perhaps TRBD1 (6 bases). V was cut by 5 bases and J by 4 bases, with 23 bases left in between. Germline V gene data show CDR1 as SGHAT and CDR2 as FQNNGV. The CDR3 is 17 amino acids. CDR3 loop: CASSPVGARLTGTEAFF. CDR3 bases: TGTGCCAGCAGCCCCGTGGGGGCCAGATTAACGGGCACTGAAGCTTTCTTT.

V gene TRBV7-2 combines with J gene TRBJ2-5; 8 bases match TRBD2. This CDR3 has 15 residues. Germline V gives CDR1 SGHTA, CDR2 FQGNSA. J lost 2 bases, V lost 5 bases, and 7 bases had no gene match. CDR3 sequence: CASSLFSGGQETQYF. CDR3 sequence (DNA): TGTGCCAGCAGCCTCTTTTCGGGAGGGCAAGAGACCCAGTACTTC.

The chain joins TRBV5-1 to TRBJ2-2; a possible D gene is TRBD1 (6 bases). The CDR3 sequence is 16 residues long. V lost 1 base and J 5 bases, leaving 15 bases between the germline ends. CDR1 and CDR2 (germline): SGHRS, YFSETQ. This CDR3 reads CASSLPDQRGTGELFF. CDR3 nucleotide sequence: TGCGCCAGCAGCTTGCCCGACCAAAGGGGGACCGGGGAGCTGTTTTTT.

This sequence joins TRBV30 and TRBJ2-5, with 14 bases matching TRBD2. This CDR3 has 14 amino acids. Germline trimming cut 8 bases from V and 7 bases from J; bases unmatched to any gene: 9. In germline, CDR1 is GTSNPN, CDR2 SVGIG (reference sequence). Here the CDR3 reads CAREAGLAGGTQYF. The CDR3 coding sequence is TGTGCCCGGGAGGCCGGACTAGCGGGAGGGACCCAGTACTTC.

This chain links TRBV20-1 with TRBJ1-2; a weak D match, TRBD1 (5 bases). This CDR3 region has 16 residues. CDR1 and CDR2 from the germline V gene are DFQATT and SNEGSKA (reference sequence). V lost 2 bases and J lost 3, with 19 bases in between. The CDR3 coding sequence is TGCAGTGCTAGAAATAGACTCCCAGGGAGGGACTATGGCTACACCTTC. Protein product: CSARNRLPGRDYGYTF.

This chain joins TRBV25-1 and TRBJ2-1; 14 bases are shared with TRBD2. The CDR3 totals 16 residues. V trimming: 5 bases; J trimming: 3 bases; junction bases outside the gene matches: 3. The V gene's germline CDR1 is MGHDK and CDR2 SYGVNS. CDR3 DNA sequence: TGTGCCAGCAGTCCGACTAGCGGGAGGGGCTACAATGAGCAGTTCTTC. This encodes CASSPTSGRGYNEQFF.

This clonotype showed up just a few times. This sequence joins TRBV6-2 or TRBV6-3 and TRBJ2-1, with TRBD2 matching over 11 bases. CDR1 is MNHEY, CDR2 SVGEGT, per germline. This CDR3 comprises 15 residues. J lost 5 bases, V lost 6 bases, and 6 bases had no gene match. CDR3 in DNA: TGTGCCAGCAGCGCCAGGGGACTAGCGGACAATGAGCAGTTCTTC. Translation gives CASSARGLADNEQFF.

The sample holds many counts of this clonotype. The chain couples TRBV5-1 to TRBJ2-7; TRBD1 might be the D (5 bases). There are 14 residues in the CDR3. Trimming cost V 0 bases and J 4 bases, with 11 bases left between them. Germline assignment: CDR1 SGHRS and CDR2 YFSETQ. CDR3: CASSLVPAGYEQYF. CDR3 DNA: TGCGCCAGCAGCTTGGTTCCAGCAGGGTACGAGCAGTACTTC.

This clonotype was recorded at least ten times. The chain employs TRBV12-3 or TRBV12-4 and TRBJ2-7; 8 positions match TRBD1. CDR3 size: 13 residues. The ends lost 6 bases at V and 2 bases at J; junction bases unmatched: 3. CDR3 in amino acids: CASSGQGTYEQYF. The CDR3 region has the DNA TGTGCCAGCAGCGGACAGGGAACCTACGAGCAGTACTTC.

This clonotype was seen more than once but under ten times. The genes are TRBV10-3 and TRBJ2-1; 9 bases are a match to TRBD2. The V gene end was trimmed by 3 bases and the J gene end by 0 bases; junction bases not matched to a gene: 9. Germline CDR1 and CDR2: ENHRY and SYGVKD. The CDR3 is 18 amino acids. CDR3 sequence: CAISEGGTSLSSYNEQFF. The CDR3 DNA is TGTGCCATCAGTGAAGGAGGGACTAGCCTAAGCTCCTACAATGAGCAGTTCTTC.

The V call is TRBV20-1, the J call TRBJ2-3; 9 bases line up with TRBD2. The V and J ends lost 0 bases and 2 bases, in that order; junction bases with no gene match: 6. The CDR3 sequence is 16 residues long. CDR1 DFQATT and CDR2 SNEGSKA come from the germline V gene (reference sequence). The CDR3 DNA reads TGCAGTGCTAGAGATTTCCTAGCGGGATACACAGATACGCAGTATTTT. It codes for CSARDFLAGYTDTQYF.

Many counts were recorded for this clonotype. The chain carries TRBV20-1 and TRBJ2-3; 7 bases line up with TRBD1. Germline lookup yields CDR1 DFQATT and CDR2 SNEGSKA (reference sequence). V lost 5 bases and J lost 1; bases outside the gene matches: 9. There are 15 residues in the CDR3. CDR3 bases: TGCAGTGCTTCCGACAGGGTGGAGGGCACAGATACGCAGTATTTT. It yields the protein CSASDRVEGTDTQYF.

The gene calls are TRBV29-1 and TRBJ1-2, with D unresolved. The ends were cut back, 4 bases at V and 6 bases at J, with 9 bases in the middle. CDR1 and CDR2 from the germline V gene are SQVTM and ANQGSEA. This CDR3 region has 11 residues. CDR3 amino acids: CSVVGDDGYTF. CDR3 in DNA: TGCAGCGTTGTCGGGGATGATGGCTACACCTTC.

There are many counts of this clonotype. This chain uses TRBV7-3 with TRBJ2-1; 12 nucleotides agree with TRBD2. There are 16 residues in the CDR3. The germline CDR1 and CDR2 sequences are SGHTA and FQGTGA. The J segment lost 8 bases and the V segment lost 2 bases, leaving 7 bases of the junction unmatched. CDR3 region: CASSLVTSGRQDEQFF. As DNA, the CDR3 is TGTGCCAGCAGCTTAGTCACTAGCGGGAGGCAGGATGAGCAGTTCTTC.

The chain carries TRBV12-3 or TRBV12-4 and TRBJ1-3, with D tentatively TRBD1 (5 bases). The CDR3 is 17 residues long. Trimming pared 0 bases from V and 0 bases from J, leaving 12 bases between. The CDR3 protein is CASSLAVRGSSGNTIYF. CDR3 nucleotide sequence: TGTGCCAGCAGTTTAGCGGTGCGGGGGAGCTCTGGAAACACCATATATTTT.

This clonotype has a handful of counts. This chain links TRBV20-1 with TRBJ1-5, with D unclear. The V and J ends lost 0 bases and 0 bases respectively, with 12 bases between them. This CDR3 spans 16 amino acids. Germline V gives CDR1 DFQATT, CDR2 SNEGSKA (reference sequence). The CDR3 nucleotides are TGCAGTGCTAGAGAGGCGCAGCTCTCTAGCAATCAGCCCCAGCATTTT. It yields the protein CSAREAQLSSNQPQHF.

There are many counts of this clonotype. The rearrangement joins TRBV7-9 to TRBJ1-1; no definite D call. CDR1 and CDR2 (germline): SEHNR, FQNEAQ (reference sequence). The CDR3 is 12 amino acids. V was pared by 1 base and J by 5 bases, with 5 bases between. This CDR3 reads CASSLDTTEAFF. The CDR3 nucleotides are TGTGCCAGCAGCTTAGACACAACTGAAGCTTTCTTT. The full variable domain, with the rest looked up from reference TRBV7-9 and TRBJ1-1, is DTGVSQNPRHKITKRGQNVTFRCDPISEHNRLYWYRQTLGQGPEFLTYFQNEAQLEKSRLLSDRFSAERPKGSFSTLEIQRTEQGDSAMYLCASSLDTTEAFFGQGTRLTVV.

CDR3 DNA sequence: TGTGCCATATCAGGCGGGAGAGGTTACAATGAGCAGTTCTTC. Residues: CAISGGRGYNEQFF. The chain is built from TRBV27 and TRBJ2-1; 7 nucleotides agree with TRBD2. The CDR3 totals 14 residues. Per the germline V gene, CDR1 is MNHEY and CDR2 is SMNVEV (reference sequence). V lost 10 bases and J lost 4; bases outside the gene matches: 10.

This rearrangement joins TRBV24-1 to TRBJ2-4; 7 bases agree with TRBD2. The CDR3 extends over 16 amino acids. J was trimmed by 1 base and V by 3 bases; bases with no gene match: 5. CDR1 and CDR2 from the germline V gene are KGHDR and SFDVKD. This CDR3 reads CATSDTAGGAKNIQYF. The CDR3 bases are TGTGCCACCAGTGATACCGCCGGGGGGGCCAAAAACATTCAGTACTTC.